One and the same sample provided the 5 T cell receptor beta chains below, sequenced in a study of cytomegalovirus exposure and HLA in healthy donors. The assay was immunoSEQ multiplex PCR, and TCRdb's table has in-frame clones only and misses some. The sample has approximately 280,000 clones, around 87% seen once. Sample: PBMCs. The receptors were gathered from a woman under 30 in good health and CMV-seronegative.

The genes are TRBV20-1 and TRBJ2-1; D is unresolved. V was trimmed by 5 bases and J by 11 bases, leaving 13 bases between them. The CDR3 runs 11 residues. CDR1 and CDR2 from the germline V gene are DFQATT and SNEGSKA (reference sequence). CDR3 sequence: CSARSDFKQFF. CDR3 sequence (DNA): TGCAGTGCTCGGAGCGACTTTAAGCAGTTCTTC.

V gene TRBV4-1 combines with J gene TRBJ1-1; the D is unclear. CDR3 length: 15 amino acids. V was cut by 1 base and J by 4 bases, with 13 bases left in between. Germline-derived CDR1 and CDR2 are MGHRA and YSYEKL. The CDR3 bases are TGCGCCAGCAGCCAAGCACCCCAGACGGGCACTGAAGCTTTCTTT. This gives the protein CASSQAPQTGTEAFF.

The gene calls are TRBV7-2 and TRBJ2-5; 9 bases match TRBD2. CDR1 SGHTA and CDR2 FQGNSA come from the germline V gene. The CDR3 sequence is 15 residues long. The V segment lost 5 bases and the J segment 3 bases; nucleotides outside the gene matches: 7. The CDR3 region has the DNA TGTGCCAGCAGCGTGGGACTAGCAGGAAAAGAGACCCAGTACTTC. Translating it yields CASSVGLAGKETQYF.

The rearrangement joins TRBV10-2 to TRBJ1-4; the D gene is possibly TRBD1 (6 bases). The CDR3 runs 17 residues. The germline gives CDR1 WSHSY, CDR2 SAAADI. Trimming left V 2 bases short and J 7 bases short, with 20 bases between. In DNA, the CDR3 is TGCGCCAGCAGTGAGGACCCATTGGGGGGGCGCGCTGAAAAACTGTTTTTT. This encodes CASSEDPLGGRAEKLFF.

Comment on this clone: Different DNA sequences within this sample yield the same CDR3. This chain connects TRBV5-1 to TRBJ2-3; TRBD2 agrees at 12 bases. V was clipped by 4 bases and J by 3 bases; unmatched bases: 9. The CDR3 covers 17 residues. The germline CDR1 and CDR2 sequences are SGHRS and YFSETQ. CDR3 in amino acids: CASSPRLAGVGTDTQYF. The DNA for the CDR3 is TGCGCCAGCAGCCCGCGACTAGCGGGAGTCGGTACAGATACGCAGTATTTT.